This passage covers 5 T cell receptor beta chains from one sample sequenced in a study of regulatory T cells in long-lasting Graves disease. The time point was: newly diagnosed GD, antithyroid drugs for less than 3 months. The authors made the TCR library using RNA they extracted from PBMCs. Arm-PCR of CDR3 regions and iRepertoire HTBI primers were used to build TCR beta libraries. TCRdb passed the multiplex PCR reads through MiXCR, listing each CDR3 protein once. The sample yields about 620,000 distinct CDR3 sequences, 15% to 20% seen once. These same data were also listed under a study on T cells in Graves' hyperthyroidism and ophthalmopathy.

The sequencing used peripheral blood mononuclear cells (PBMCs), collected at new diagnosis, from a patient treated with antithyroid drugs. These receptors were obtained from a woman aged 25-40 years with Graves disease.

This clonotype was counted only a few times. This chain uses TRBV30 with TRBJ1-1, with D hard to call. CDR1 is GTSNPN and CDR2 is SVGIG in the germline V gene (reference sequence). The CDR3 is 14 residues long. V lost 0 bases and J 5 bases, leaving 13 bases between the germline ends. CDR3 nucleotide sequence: TGTGCCTGGAGTGTACCACGCCAAAGGACTGAAGCTTTCTTT. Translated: CAWSVPRQRTEAFF.

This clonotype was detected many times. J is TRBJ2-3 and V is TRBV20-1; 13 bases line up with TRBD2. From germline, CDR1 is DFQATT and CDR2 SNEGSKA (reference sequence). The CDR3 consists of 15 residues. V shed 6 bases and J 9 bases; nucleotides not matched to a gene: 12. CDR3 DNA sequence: TGCAGTGCGGGAAGAGGACTAGCGGGAGTGGAGACGCAGTATTTT. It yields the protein CSAGRGLAGVETQYF.

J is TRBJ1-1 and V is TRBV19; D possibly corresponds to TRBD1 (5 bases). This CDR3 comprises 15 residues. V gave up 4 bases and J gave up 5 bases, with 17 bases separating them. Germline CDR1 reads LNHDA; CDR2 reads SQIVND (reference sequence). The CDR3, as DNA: TGTGCCAGTAGTACCCGGACAAGCGGCGAGACTGAAGCTTTCTTT. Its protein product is CASSTRTSGETEAFF.

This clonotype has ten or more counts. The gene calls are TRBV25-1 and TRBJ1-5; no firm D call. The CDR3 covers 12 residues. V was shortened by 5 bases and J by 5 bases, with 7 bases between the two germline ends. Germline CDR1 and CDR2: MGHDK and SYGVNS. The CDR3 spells CASSYRDQPQHF. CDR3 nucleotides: TGTGCCAGCAGTTACCGGGATCAGCCCCAGCATTTT.

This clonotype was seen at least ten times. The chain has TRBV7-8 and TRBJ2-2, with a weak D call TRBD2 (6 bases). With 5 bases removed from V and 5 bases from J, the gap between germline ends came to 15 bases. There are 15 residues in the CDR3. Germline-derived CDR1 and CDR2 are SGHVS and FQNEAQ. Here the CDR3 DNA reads TGTGCCAGCAGCCCCGCCGGACTACGAACCGGGGAGCTGTTTTTT. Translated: CASSPAGLRTGELFF.